These 26 T cell receptor beta chains were sequenced from one sample in a study of cytomegalovirus exposure and HLA in healthy donors. In the PCR, 60 Vbeta and 13 Jbeta primers were used. Using immunoSEQ multiplex PCR, the repertoire was profiled, and TCRdb retains in-frame clones only, with some absent. The data show 150,000 to 200,000 clones, about 79% seen once. The sample was PBMCs. Receptors were obtained from a man between 50 and 59 years old in good health and CMV-seropositive.

The chain combines TRBV6-1 with TRBJ2-7; TRBD1 is a possible D gene (6 bases). Per the germline V gene, CDR1 is MNHNS and CDR2 is SASEGT. The CDR3 contains 13 residues. With 4 bases removed from V and 4 bases from J, the gap between germline ends came to 11 bases. The CDR3 DNA reads TGTGCCAGCAGTGGGTATGACAGGTACGAGCAGTACGTC. Encoded protein: CASSGYDRYEQYV.

This chain links TRBV21-1 with TRBJ1-1; TRBD1 reflects the table's D call only, with no check against the DNA. TRBV21-1 is a pseudogene segment. The CDR3 is 16 residues long. The CDR3 spells CASSKDLGQGNTEAFF. The CDR3 DNA is TGTGCCAGCAGCAAGGACCTGGGACAGGGGAACACTGAAGCTTTCTTT.

The chain carries TRBV9 and TRBJ1-2; no clear D gene. Trimming stripped 4 bases from V and 3 bases from J, with 22 bases between. CDR1 SGDLS and CDR2 YYNGEE come from the germline V gene. The CDR3 has 17 amino acids. As DNA, the CDR3 is TGTGCCAGCAGCCCAAGCCCCTCGGACTCGGGGTACTATGGCTACACCTTC. Translated, it gives CASSPSPSDSGYYGYTF.

The chain carries TRBV18 and TRBJ1-5; 7 nucleotides align to TRBD1. CDR3 size: 16 residues. After removal of 0 bases from V and 7 bases from J, the junction contained 9 bases not matched to a gene. Germline-derived CDR1 and CDR2 are KGHSH and LQKENI. The DNA of the CDR3 is TGTGCCAGCTCACCACCGGACAGGCCCCAAAGGCAGCCCCAGCATTTT. As protein: CASSPPDRPQRQPQHF. Combining the CDR3 with reference TRBV18 and TRBJ1-5 gives the whole variable domain NAGVMQNPRHLVRRRGQEARLRCSPMKGHSHVYWYRQLPEEGLKFMVYLQKENIIDESGMPKERFSAEFPKEGPSILRIQQVVRGDSAAYFCASSPPDRPQRQPQHFGDGTRLSIL.

V is TRBV7-3 and J is TRBJ2-1; D may be TRBD2 (6 bases). The CDR3 contains 15 residues. Germline CDR1 reads SGHTA; CDR2 reads FQGTGA. The V gene lost 0 bases and the J gene lost 0 bases, with 6 bases spanning the gap. The CDR3, as DNA: TGTGCCAGCAGCTTAACGGGGGGCTCCTACAATGAGCAGTTCTTC. This codes for CASSLTGGSYNEQFF.

The rearrangement joins TRBV5-6 to TRBJ2-3; 7 bases are shared with TRBD2. The CDR3 length is 17 residues. Germline loops: CDR1 SGHDT, CDR2 YYEEEE. Germline trimming cut 3 bases from V and 0 bases from J; bases unmatched to any gene: 10. The CDR3 coding sequence is TGTGCCAGCAGCTACCCCCGGCTAGCGGCTAGCACAGATACGCAGTATTTT. It is translated as CASSYPRLAASTDTQYF.

The chain uses TRBV5-6 and TRBJ1-6, with D possibly being TRBD1 (5 bases). CDR1 is SGHDT, CDR2 YYEEEE, per germline. The CDR3 sequence is 13 residues long. V was trimmed by 4 bases and J by 7 bases, leaving 9 bases between them. The CDR3 DNA follows: TGTGCCAGCAGCCTCGCAGGGAATTCACCCCTCCACTTT. Translating gives CASSLAGNSPLHF.

The chain joins TRBV19 to TRBJ2-4, with 7 nucleotides matching TRBD2. This CDR3 is built from 12 residues. V lost 6 bases to trimming and J lost 7 bases; unmatched junction nucleotides: 3. CDR1 and CDR2 (germline): LNHDA, SQIVND (reference sequence). CDR3 bases: TGTGCCAGTAGCCACGGGGGGAACATTCAGTACTTC. Its protein is CASSHGGNIQYF.

The chain combines TRBV14 with TRBJ2-5; D may be TRBD1 (5 bases). The CDR3 loop spans 17 amino acids. Trimming removed 2 bases at V and 0 bases at J, with 16 bases between. The germline gives CDR1 SGHDN, CDR2 FVKESK. The CDR3 loop reads CASSQLQGIGYQETQYF. The CDR3, as DNA: TGTGCCAGCAGCCAACTGCAGGGTATAGGGTACCAAGAGACCCAGTACTTC. Variable domain in full (rest from reference TRBV14 and TRBJ2-5): EAGVTQFPSHSVIEKGQTVTLRCDPISGHDNLYWYRRVMGKEIKFLLHFVKESKQDESGMPNNRFLAERTGGTYSTLKVQPAELEDSGVYFCASSQLQGIGYQETQYFGPGTRLLVL.

The chain carries TRBV14 and TRBJ2-5, with D possibly being TRBD1 (6 bases). The CDR3 has 15 residues. Trimming stripped 0 bases from V and 5 bases from J, with 13 bases between. Germline-derived CDR1 and CDR2 are SGHDN and FVKESK. This chain's CDR3 is CASSQDGGSGETQYF. DNA of the CDR3: TGTGCCAGCAGCCAAGATGGGGGCTCTGGGGAGACCCAGTACTTC.

This clone was detected only once. This chain links TRBV25-1 with TRBJ1-3; TRBD1 matches at 7 bases. Germline trimming cut 8 bases from V and 4 bases from J; bases unmatched to any gene: 11. The CDR3 spans 15 residues. Germline V gene data show CDR1 as MGHDK and CDR2 as SYGVNS. CDR3 amino acids: CASSSFGTAGNTIYF. The CDR3 DNA reads as TGTGCCAGCTCCAGCTTCGGGACAGCGGGAAACACCATATATTTT.

This chain joins TRBV6-1 and TRBJ1-1, with 9 positions matching TRBD1. V shed 7 bases, J shed 0 bases, and the junction held 3 bases outside the gene matches. This CDR3 spans 14 amino acids. Germline V gene data show CDR1 as MNHNS and CDR2 as SASEGT. The CDR3 here is CASIDRGMNTEAFF. CDR3 sequence (DNA): TGTGCCAGCATTGACAGGGGGATGAACACTGAAGCTTTCTTT.

V and J are TRBV4-1 and TRBJ1-1; 7 nucleotides align to TRBD1. The CDR3 runs to 17 residues. Unmatched junction bases numbered 14, after V lost 7 bases and J lost 0 bases. CDR1 is MGHRA, CDR2 YSYEKL, per germline. This CDR3 reads CASTPHRGIGMNTEAFF. The CDR3 region has the DNA TGCGCCAGCACCCCGCACAGGGGTATAGGGATGAACACTGAAGCTTTCTTT.

The CDR3 DNA reads as TGTGCCAGCAGCTCTACAGGAGGGGGCAATCAGCCCCAGCATTTT. Translation gives CASSSTGGGNQPQHF. The chain employs TRBV7-9 and TRBJ1-5; TRBD1 might be the D (5 bases). The CDR3 length is 15 residues. Germline V gene lookup returns CDR1 SEHNR and CDR2 FQNEAQ (reference sequence). Trimming removed 4 bases at V and 2 bases at J, with 12 bases between.

The chain recombines TRBV5-1 with TRBJ2-5, with unresolved D. The germline V gene has CDR1 SGHRS and CDR2 YFSETQ. The CDR3 length is 14 residues. V lost 5 bases, J lost 5 bases, and 16 bases lay in between. The CDR3 DNA follows: TGCGCCAGCAGTCAATCCACCGGCAGGGAGACCCAGTACTTC. Its translation is CASSQSTGRETQYF. Full variable domain (remainder filled in from reference TRBV5-1 and TRBJ2-5): KAGVTQTPRYLIKTRGQQVTLSCSPISGHRSVSWYQQTPGQGLQFLFEYFSETQRNKGNFPGRFSGRQFSNSRSEMNVSTLELGDSALYLCASSQSTGRETQYFGPGTRLLVL.

A single count supports this clone. The chain links TRBV7-7 to TRBJ2-7, with TRBD1 matching 8 bases. Germline CDR1 reads SSHAT; CDR2 reads FNYEAQ (reference sequence). V shed 5 bases, J shed 2 bases, and the junction held 8 bases outside the gene matches. This CDR3 contains 15 residues. CDR3 loop: CASSLGRQGTYEQYF. The CDR3 bases are TGTGCCAGCAGCCTAGGGAGACAGGGGACCTACGAGCAGTACTTC.

This clone was observed once. V gene TRBV28 combines with J gene TRBJ1-5, with a possible D match to TRBD1 (6 bases). Germline V gene lookup returns CDR1 MDHEN and CDR2 SYDVKM. This CDR3 region has 15 residues. V lost 7 bases, J lost 7 bases, and 20 bases lay in between. Here the CDR3 DNA reads TGTGCCAGCACAAGCCTAACAGGGCTTGGGCAGCCCCAGCATTTT. It codes for CASTSLTGLGQPQHF.

The rearrangement links TRBV9 to TRBJ1-3, with D maybe TRBD1 (5 bases). The CDR3 totals 17 residues. In germline, CDR1 is SGDLS, CDR2 YYNGEE. Trimming took 0 bases from V and 0 from J, leaving 13 bases between them. The CDR3 region is CASSVGLTQGSGNTIYF. Here the CDR3 DNA reads TGTGCCAGCAGCGTAGGTCTGACCCAGGGCTCTGGAAACACCATATATTTT.

The chain employs TRBV6-1 and TRBJ2-1; D is uncertain. Trimming took 5 bases from V and 0 from J, leaving 11 bases between them. The CDR3 is made up of 15 amino acids. The germline V gene has CDR1 MNHNS and CDR2 SASEGT. The CDR3 DNA is TGTGCCAGCAGTTTCCCCTCGAGCTCCTACAATGAGCAGTTCTTC. It translates to CASSFPSSSYNEQFF.

V and J are TRBV7-6 and TRBJ2-1; TRBD2 agrees at 9 bases. The CDR3 totals 14 residues. The germline V gene has CDR1 SGHVS and CDR2 FNYEAQ. J gave up 9 bases and V 5 bases, and 8 bases lay outside the gene matches. CDR3 amino acids: CASSRRLAEGEQFF. The DNA for the CDR3 is TGTGCCAGCAGCAGAAGACTAGCGGAGGGTGAGCAGTTCTTC.

J is TRBJ1-2 and V is TRBV28, with 8 bases fitting TRBD1. The CDR3 runs to 16 residues. The ends lost 2 bases at V and 4 bases at J; junction bases unmatched: 9. Germline V gene data show CDR1 as MDHEN and CDR2 as SYDVKM. In DNA, the CDR3 is TGTGCCAGCAGTTTAAGGGGGGCAGGGGGCGCCTATGGCTACACCTTC. Protein product: CASSLRGAGGAYGYTF.

This clone was seen only a few times. The V and J genes are TRBV11-2 and TRBJ1-4; tentative D call: TRBD1 (6 bases). The CDR3 loop spans 13 amino acids. V lost 4 bases, J lost 4 bases, and 7 bases lay in between. Germline-derived CDR1 and CDR2 are SGHAT and FQNNGV. The CDR3: CASSSGVNEKLFF. The CDR3 DNA sequence: TGTGCCAGCAGCTCAGGGGTTAATGAAAAACTGTTTTTT.

The rearrangement joins TRBV5-1 to TRBJ2-7; 7 bases agree with TRBD1. Germline V lookup: CDR1 SGHRS, CDR2 YFSETQ. This CDR3 is built from 15 residues. Trimming removed 3 bases from V and 2 bases from J; junction bases left unmatched: 8. The CDR3 region has the DNA TGCGCCAGCAGCTCCCCGGACAGGACCCCCTACGAGCAGTACTTC. The encoded protein is CASSSPDRTPYEQYF.

This clone was counted a single time. The V gene is TRBV6-6, the J gene TRBJ1-2; maybe TRBD1 (6 bases). CDR1 and CDR2 from the germline V gene are MNHNY and SVGAGI (reference sequence). V lost 4 bases to trimming and J lost 4 bases, with 13 bases between them. The CDR3 has 14 residues. The CDR3 reads CASSFGTGTYGYTF. CDR3 in DNA: TGTGCCAGCAGTTTTGGAACAGGGACCTATGGCTACACCTTC.

V is TRBV2 and J is TRBJ2-7, with D tentatively TRBD2 (7 bases). The V end lost 6 bases, the J end lost 2 bases, and 14 bases lay between the germline ends. From germline, CDR1 is SNHLY and CDR2 FYNNEI. The CDR3 has 14 residues. CDR3: CASRGGGGAYEQYF. The CDR3 bases are TGTGCCAGCAGGGGGGGCGGGGGTGCCTACGAGCAGTACTTC.

This clone was seen only once. V and J are TRBV9 and TRBJ2-2; 7 positions match TRBD1. CDR1 and CDR2 from the germline V gene are SGDLS and YYNGEE. CDR3 size: 14 residues. J was trimmed by 6 bases and V by 2 bases; bases with no gene match: 4. CDR3 protein: CASSVQQGSGELFF. The DNA for the CDR3 is TGTGCCAGCAGCGTCCAACAGGGGTCCGGGGAGCTGTTTTTT.